The rows below give T cell receptor beta chains drawn from one sample of a study of blood T cell repertoires in COVID-19. TCRdb's copy holds only in-frame clones and misses some; the assay was immunoSEQ multiplex PCR. The sample has about 410,000 clones, about 91% seen once. The specimen sequenced was peripheral blood. The receptors were gathered from a woman aged 40-49 years with COVID-19, enrolled during active disease. The CDR3 runs from the conserved cysteine through the conserved F or W. A D gene is named only where the DNA matches it firmly. Rows may omit the clone size; those that give it use once, few, many or a size class.

abundance: .; d_gene: .; v_gene: TRBV5-1; j_gene: TRBJ1-1; CDR3nt: TGCGCCAGCAGCTTGGTACCGGGTGACACTGAAGCTTTCTTT; CDR3aa: CASSLVPGDTEAFF
abundance: .; d_gene: TRBD2; v_gene: TRBV12-3/TRBV12-4; j_gene: TRBJ2-7; CDR3nt: TGTGCCAGCGCTAAGCGGGGGACGGGCGAGCAGTACTTC; CDR3aa: CASAKRGTGEQYF
abundance: .; d_gene: TRBD1; v_gene: TRBV12-5; j_gene: TRBJ1-2; CDR3nt: TGTGCTAGTGGTCTGGCCCCTAGGACAGGATTATTCTATGGCTACACCTTC; CDR3aa: CASGLAPRTGLFYGYTF
abundance: .; d_gene: .; v_gene: TRBV28; j_gene: TRBJ2-4; CDR3nt: TGTGCCAGCAGTTTAGGCACCACAGCCAAAAACATTCAGTACTTC; CDR3aa: CASSLGTTAKNIQYF
abundance: .; d_gene: TRBD1; v_gene: TRBV7-2; j_gene: TRBJ2-7; CDR3nt: TGTGCCAGCAGCTTAGTAGGGACAGGGGGCGGGGAGCAGTACTTC; CDR3aa: CASSLVGTGGGEQYF
abundance: .; d_gene: .; v_gene: TRBV9; j_gene: TRBJ1-1; CDR3nt: TGTGCCAGCAGCTCCTGGGAGGGTCGTACTGAAGCTTTCTTT; CDR3aa: CASSSWEGRTEAFF
abundance: .; d_gene: .; v_gene: TRBV28; j_gene: TRBJ1-2; CDR3nt: TGTGCCAGTTCGACGGGACAAAGGGAAAGGGGTCTTCGCTACACCTTC; CDR3aa: CASSTGQRERGLRYTF
abundance: .; d_gene: TRBD1; v_gene: TRBV25-1; j_gene: TRBJ1-3; CDR3nt: TGTGCCAGCAGTCCCTGGACAGGGACGAACGGAAACACCATATATTTT; CDR3aa: CASSPWTGTNGNTIYF
abundance: .; d_gene: TRBD2; v_gene: TRBV27; j_gene: TRBJ2-7; CDR3nt: TGTGCCAGCAGTTTAAGTGGTAGCGGGGTTTCCTCCTACGAGCAGTACTTC; CDR3aa: CASSLSGSGVSSYEQYF
abundance: .; d_gene: TRBD1; v_gene: TRBV7-3; j_gene: TRBJ1-2; CDR3nt: TGTGCCAGCAGCTCGACAGGGTACGGTGGCTACACCTTC; CDR3aa: CASSSTGYGGYTF
abundance: .; d_gene: .; v_gene: TRBV9; j_gene: TRBJ1-1; CDR3nt: TGTGCCAGCAGCGTAGGGACAGACACTGAAGCTTTCTTT; CDR3aa: CASSVGTDTEAFF
abundance: .; d_gene: TRBD1; v_gene: TRBV15; j_gene: TRBJ1-5; CDR3nt: TGTGCCACCAGCGTAACAGGGGAGCAGCCCCAGCATTTT; CDR3aa: CATSVTGEQPQHF
abundance: .; d_gene: TRBD2; v_gene: TRBV7-9; j_gene: TRBJ2-1; CDR3nt: TGTGCCAGCAGCTTAGCGGTAGCGGGAGAATCCGGTGAGCAGTTCTTC; CDR3aa: CASSLAVAGESGEQFF
abundance: .; d_gene: .; v_gene: TRBV19; j_gene: TRBJ2-7; CDR3nt: TGTGCCAGTAGTCCCTACAGGGCCGAGTTCTACGAGCAGTACTTC; CDR3aa: CASSPYRAEFYEQYF
abundance: .; d_gene: TRBD1; v_gene: TRBV28; j_gene: TRBJ1-2; CDR3nt: TGTGCCAGCAGGTTACAGGGGGCTCCCTATGGCTACACCTTC; CDR3aa: CASRLQGAPYGYTF
abundance: .; d_gene: TRBD1; v_gene: TRBV5-4; j_gene: TRBJ1-2; CDR3nt: TGTGCCAGCAGCTTGGCAGGGGGCGGTAACTATGGCTACACCTTC; CDR3aa: CASSLAGGGNYGYTF
abundance: .; d_gene: TRBD2; v_gene: TRBV19; j_gene: TRBJ2-2; CDR3nt: TGTGCCAGTAGTTTCAGGACTAGCGAGGTCGCCGGGGAGCTGTTTTTT; CDR3aa: CASSFRTSEVAGELFF
abundance: .; d_gene: .; v_gene: TRBV7-9; j_gene: TRBJ2-1; CDR3nt: TGTGCCAGCAGCTTAGGGGGCCGACCACTATACAATGAGCAGTTCTTC; CDR3aa: CASSLGGRPLYNEQFF
abundance: .; d_gene: .; v_gene: TRBV24-1; j_gene: TRBJ1-1; CDR3nt: TGTGCCACCAGTCATCGTGGCAAGGGGGAAAGCGTGTTGGACACTGAAGCTTTCTTT; CDR3aa: CATSHRGKGESVLDTEAFF
abundance: .; d_gene: .; v_gene: TRBV4-3; j_gene: TRBJ1-3; CDR3nt: TGCGCCAGCAGCCCGGGGACAAGGGCCTCTGGAAACACCATATATTTT; CDR3aa: CASSPGTRASGNTIYF
abundance: .; d_gene: TRBD1; v_gene: TRBV27; j_gene: TRBJ1-5; CDR3nt: TGTGCCAGCCGAAGGACAGGGGGCAATAATCAGCCCCAGCATTTT; CDR3aa: CASRRTGGNNQPQHF
abundance: .; d_gene: .; v_gene: TRBV6-2/TRBV6-3; j_gene: TRBJ2-7; CDR3nt: TGTGCCAGCAGTTACGTATACGAGCAGTACTTC; CDR3aa: CASSYVYEQYF
abundance: .; d_gene: .; v_gene: TRBV28; j_gene: TRBJ1-3; CDR3nt: TGTGCCAGCAGAGACCCCGGACAATTGGGAAGAAACACCATATATTTT; CDR3aa: CASRDPGQLGRNTIYF
abundance: .; d_gene: TRBD2; v_gene: TRBV9; j_gene: TRBJ2-1; CDR3nt: TGTGCCAGCAGCGTAGAGGAGCGGGAGGTCAGTGAGCAGTTCTTC; CDR3aa: CASSVEEREVSEQFF
abundance: .; d_gene: .; v_gene: TRBV7-9; j_gene: TRBJ2-1; CDR3nt: TGTGCCAGCAGCTTATTTGAACAGATCGATGAGCAGTTCTTC; CDR3aa: CASSLFEQIDEQFF
abundance: .; d_gene: .; v_gene: TRBV11-2; j_gene: TRBJ2-3; CDR3nt: TGTGCCAGCAGCTTAGGAACAGGGTATGGCACAGATACGCAGTATTTT; CDR3aa: CASSLGTGYGTDTQYF
abundance: .; d_gene: .; v_gene: TRBV6-5; j_gene: TRBJ2-5; CDR3nt: TGTGCCAGCAGCTTCGGACAGCAAGAGACCCAGTACTTC; CDR3aa: CASSFGQQETQYF
abundance: .; d_gene: .; v_gene: TRBV7-6; j_gene: TRBJ1-2; CDR3nt: TGTGCCAGCAGCTTAGAGTTACAGGGCGACTATGGCTACACCTTC; CDR3aa: CASSLELQGDYGYTF
abundance: once; d_gene: .; v_gene: TRBV6-5; j_gene: TRBJ2-3; CDR3nt: TGTGCCAGCTCGGAGACTTTCACAGATACGCAGTATTTT; CDR3aa: CASSETFTDTQYF
abundance: once; d_gene: TRBD1; v_gene: TRBV5-1; j_gene: TRBJ1-1; CDR3nt: TGCGCCAGCAGCTATACAGGGGATAGCACTGAAGCTTTCTTT; CDR3aa: CASSYTGDSTEAFF
abundance: once; d_gene: .; v_gene: TRBV27; j_gene: TRBJ1-1; CDR3nt: TGTGCCAGCAGCTTGCAGGGAATGAGGGAAGCTTTCTTT; CDR3aa: CASSLQGMREAFF
abundance: .; d_gene: .; v_gene: TRBV6-2/TRBV6-3; j_gene: TRBJ1-5; CDR3nt: TGTGCCAGCAGTTCCACAGGGTATCAGCCCCAGCATTTT; CDR3aa: CASSSTGYQPQHF
abundance: .; d_gene: .; v_gene: TRBV29-1; j_gene: TRBJ2-5; CDR3nt: TGCAGCGTACCGGGACAAGCGGGGCGGGAGACCCAGTACTTC; CDR3aa: CSVPGQAGRETQYF
abundance: .; d_gene: .; v_gene: TRBV6-5; j_gene: TRBJ1-3; CDR3nt: TGTGCCAGCAAAGCGTTCTCTGGAAACACCATATATTTT; CDR3aa: CASKAFSGNTIYF
abundance: .; d_gene: TRBD2; v_gene: TRBV27; j_gene: TRBJ2-7; CDR3nt: TGTGCCAGCAGTTTGGGGCGGGAGGGGTACGAGCAGTACTTC; CDR3aa: CASSLGREGYEQYF
abundance: .; d_gene: TRBD2; v_gene: TRBV2; j_gene: TRBJ2-1; CDR3nt: TGTGCCAGCTTCGGGACTAGCTTTAGCAGTCATGAGCAGTTCTTC; CDR3aa: CASFGTSFSSHEQFF
abundance: .; d_gene: .; v_gene: TRBV9; j_gene: TRBJ1-5; CDR3nt: TGTGCCAGCAGCGATGGGGCAGGTCAGCCCCAGCATTTT; CDR3aa: CASSDGAGQPQHF